The following is a T cell receptor (beta chain) sequence with its context. The sample originates from a study of blood T cell repertoires in COVID-19. On the study more broadly: Both acute and convalescent COVID-19 samples were obtained from the United States, Italy and Spain. PBMCs, B-cell-depleted T cells, or T cells provided the cDNA or gDNA that made up the material.

In the original analysis: For nucleated cells, counts were estimated from reference gene primer amplification. The repertoire was sequenced with immunoSEQ multiplex PCR; TCRdb's copy has only in-frame clones and lacks some. D and trimming come from the DNA, and the V and J calls and clone size come from that table. Found here are 400,000 to 450,000 clones, just over 85% of them singletons; the top ten hold almost 1.5%. The TCR comes from a woman aged 25 to 39 with active or convalescent COVID-19. Material: peripheral blood.

CDR3 nucleotides: TGTGCCAGCAGTGAATGGGAGGGCGGGCTGTACGAGCAGTACTTC. Amino acid sequence: CASSEWEGGLYEQYF. V and J are TRBV2 and TRBJ2-7; 7 bases line up with TRBD2. The CDR3 contains 15 residues. With 2 bases clipped from V and 4 bases from J, the junction kept 8 bases outside the gene matches. Germline-derived CDR1 and CDR2 are SNHLY and FYNNEI.